The source of this TCR beta chain is a study of blood T cell repertoires in COVID-19. About the study: Material from acute and convalescent COVID-19 was sourced from the United States, Italy and Spain.

Generated by immunoSEQ multiplex PCR, the TCRdb table keeps only in-frame clones and is missing some. The sample has about 200,000 clones; around 86% are singletons. Participants came from about two dozen US areas, aged roughly 18 to 89 years. V was pared by 5 bases and J by 4 bases, with 10 bases of the junction left unmatched. The CDR3 spans 18 residues. Germline assignment: CDR1 LNHDA and CDR2 SQIVND (reference sequence). The sample consisted of PBMCs or T cells enriched from blood (not recorded which). The chain carries TRBV19 and TRBJ2-6; 11 bases line up with TRBD2. This sequence was found in a man aged 35 to 55 with acute COVID-19. CDR3 in DNA: TGTGCCAGTAGTCGTCTAGCGGGAGGCCTTAGAGGGGCCAACGTCCTGACTTTC. Encoded protein: CASSRLAGGLRGANVLTF.